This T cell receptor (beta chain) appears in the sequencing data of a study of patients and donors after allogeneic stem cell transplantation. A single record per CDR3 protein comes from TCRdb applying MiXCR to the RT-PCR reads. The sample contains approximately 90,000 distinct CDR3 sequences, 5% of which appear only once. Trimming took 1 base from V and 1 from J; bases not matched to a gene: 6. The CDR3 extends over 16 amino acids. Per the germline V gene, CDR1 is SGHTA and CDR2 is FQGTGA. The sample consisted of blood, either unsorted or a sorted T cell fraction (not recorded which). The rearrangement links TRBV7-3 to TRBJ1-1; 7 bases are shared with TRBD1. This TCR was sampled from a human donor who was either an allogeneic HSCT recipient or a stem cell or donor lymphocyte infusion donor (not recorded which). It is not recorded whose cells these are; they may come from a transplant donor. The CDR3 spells CASSLIGRTGNTEAFF. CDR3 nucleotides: TGTGCCAGCAGCTTAATCGGCAGGACAGGGAACACTGAAGCTTTCTTT.